This T cell receptor beta chain was sequenced for a study of Tregs in tolerant kidney transplant recipients. Across the study: Recipients received nonmyeloablative bone marrow transplants from related graft donors, with transient mixed chimerism. Broader study findings: Biological reproducibility was not directly addressed in this study. Tregs expanded with activated donor B cells seemed most donor-specific.

The protocol was immunoSEQ multiplex PCR, while the TCRdb copy is restricted to in-frame clones and leaves out a portion. The sample includes 70,000 to 95,000 clones, under 95% of them seen just once. An overnight rest at 37°C with 200 IU/ml IL-2 preceded regulatory T cell sorting from thawed PBMCs. V gave up 7 bases and J gave up 10 bases, with 11 bases separating them. The germline CDR1 and CDR2 sequences are MNHNS and SASEGT. CDR3 length equals 11 residues. Concerning this clone itself: Antigen: not known.

This specimen was Tregs from blood, taken before the transplant. The TCR was taken from a human donor who received a combined kidney and bone marrow transplant. V is TRBV6-1 and J is TRBJ2-1, with TRBD2 as a possible D gene (6 bases). This CDR3 reads CASIRGREQFF. The CDR3 DNA follows: TGTGCCAGCATTCGGGGGAGGGAGCAGTTCTTC.